This note documents a single T cell receptor (beta chain) sequence. The sample belongs to a study of T-cell reconstitution after alpha-beta-depleted transplantation in children. Unique molecular identifiers were used in preparing the TCRbeta library. MiXCR, applied by TCRdb to the PCR reads, yields one record per CDR3 protein. The sample has some 350,000 distinct CDR3 sequences, 15% to 20% seen once. Trimming pared 1 base from V and 5 bases from J, leaving 17 bases between. This CDR3 is 16 amino acids long. The germline gives CDR1 SEHNR, CDR2 FQNEAQ (reference sequence). The TCR originated in a male patient between 2 and 15 years old who had a stem cell transplant for acute lymphoblastic leukemia, so the T cells may come from the graft donor. This sample comprised PBMCs, mostly from graft donor cells, obtained 360 days after TCRalphabeta/CD19-depleted stem cell transplant. The rearrangement uses TRBV7-9 and TRBJ2-5; tentative D call: TRBD2 (5 bases). CDR3 sequence (DNA): TGTGCCAGCAGCTTAGGAACTAGTCTCGTCAGGGAGACCCAGTACTTC. This translates into CASSLGTSLVRETQYF.